One sample yielded the 5 T cell receptor beta chains listed below, sequenced in a study of blood T cell repertoires in COVID-19. The protocol was immunoSEQ multiplex PCR, while the TCRdb copy is restricted to in-frame clones and leaves out a portion. The sample records about 430,000 clones, 88% being singletons. The sample comprised PBMCs or T cells enriched from blood (not recorded which). These receptors came from a young woman who had been exposed to COVID-19.

This chain connects TRBV7-6 to TRBJ1-3, with 10 bases lining up with TRBD1. Germline CDR1 reads SGHVS; CDR2 reads FNYEAQ. With V trimmed by 5 bases and J by 3 bases, 13 bases remained unmatched. The CDR3 sequence is 18 residues long. The CDR3 DNA reads TGTGCCAGCAGCCAGATCGGGACAGGGGTCGGTGGTGGAAACACCATATATTTT. Its translation: CASSQIGTGVGGGNTIYF.

The chain links TRBV20-1 to TRBJ2-2; 16 bases match TRBD2. Looked up from germline, CDR1 is DFQATT and CDR2 is SNEGSKA (reference sequence). CDR3 length equals 19 residues. The J segment lost 6 bases and the V segment lost 3 bases, leaving 13 bases of the junction unmatched. CDR3 DNA: TGCAGTGCTAGTCCTATGTCCGGGACTAGCGGGAGGGCGGCCGGGGAGCTGTTTTTT. It is translated as CSASPMSGTSGRAAGELFF.

The gene calls are TRBV28 and TRBJ1-2, with TRBD1 matching 9 bases. Germline trimming cut 8 bases from V and 4 bases from J; bases unmatched to any gene: 23. Germline lookup yields CDR1 MDHEN and CDR2 SYDVKM. CDR3 size: 19 residues. The CDR3 DNA reads TGTGCCAGCGTGCCAAACCCGGGACAGGGTGGCTGGTGGAGCTATGGCTACACCTTC. Translated: CASVPNPGQGGWWSYGYTF.

The chain combines TRBV6-6 with TRBJ2-7; 7 positions agree with TRBD1. The CDR3 is made up of 12 amino acids. After removal of 4 bases from V and 6 bases from J, the junction contained 3 bases not matched to a gene. Germline V gives CDR1 MNHNY, CDR2 SVGAGI (reference sequence). The CDR3 region is CASSSTGFEQYF. CDR3 DNA: TGTGCCAGCAGTTCGACAGGGTTCGAGCAGTACTTC.

The genes are TRBV18 and TRBJ2-1; 9 bases line up with TRBD2. The trim removed 1 base at V and 8 bases at J, leaving 18 bases unmatched. Per germline, CDR1 KGHSH and CDR2 LQKENI. The CDR3 is made up of 19 amino acids. The DNA for the CDR3 is TGTGCCAGCTCACCACTAAGTCGCTCGCGGGAGGGCCGGGTCGATGAGCAGTTCTTC. This translates into CASSPLSRSREGRVDEQFF.